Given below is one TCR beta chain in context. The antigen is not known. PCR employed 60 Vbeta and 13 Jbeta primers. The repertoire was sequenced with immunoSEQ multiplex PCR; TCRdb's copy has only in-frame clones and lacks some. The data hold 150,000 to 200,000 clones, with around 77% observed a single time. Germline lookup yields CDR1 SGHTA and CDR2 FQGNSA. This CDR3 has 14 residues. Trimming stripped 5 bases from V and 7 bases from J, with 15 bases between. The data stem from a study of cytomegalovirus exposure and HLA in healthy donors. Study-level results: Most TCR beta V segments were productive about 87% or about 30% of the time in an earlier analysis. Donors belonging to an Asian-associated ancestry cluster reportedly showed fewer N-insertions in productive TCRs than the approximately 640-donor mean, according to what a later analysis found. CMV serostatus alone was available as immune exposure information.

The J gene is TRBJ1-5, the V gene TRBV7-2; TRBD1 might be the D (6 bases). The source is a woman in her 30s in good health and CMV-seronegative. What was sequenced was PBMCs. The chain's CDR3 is CASSTTGAGQPQHF. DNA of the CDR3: TGTGCCAGCAGCACGACAGGTGCAGGGCAGCCCCAGCATTTT. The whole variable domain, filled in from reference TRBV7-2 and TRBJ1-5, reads GAGVSQSPSNKVTEKGKDVELRCDPISGHTALYWYRQSLGQGLEFLIYFQGNSAPDKSGLPSDRFSAERTGGSVSTLTIQRTQQEDSAVYLCASSTTGAGQPQHFGDGTRLSIL.